The 2 T cell receptor beta chains in this list originate from one sample, sequenced in a study of PD-1 blockade in classical Hodgkin lymphoma. Regarding time point: newly diagnosed, previously untreated cHL patient sample. Magnetic depletion of non-target cells from thawed PBMCs yielded purified CD8+ T cells. The protocol was immunoSEQ multiplex PCR, while the TCRdb copy is restricted to in-frame clones and leaves out a portion. The table records almost 9,500 clones, 75% to 95% of them present only once. Sequencing was done on a sample of CD8+ T cells from blood. Receptor source: a human donor with classical Hodgkin lymphoma.

This clone appeared a few times. This chain joins TRBV5-4 and TRBJ1-5; TRBD1 is a possible D gene (6 bases). V gave up 4 bases and J gave up 4 bases, with 15 bases separating them. Germline-derived CDR1 and CDR2 are SGHNT and YYREEE (reference sequence). The CDR3 is 15 amino acids. The CDR3 here is CASSPRRRGNQPQHF. In nucleotides, the CDR3 is TGTGCCAGCAGCCCGCGGCGGAGGGGGAATCAGCCCCAGCATTTT.

This rearrangement joins TRBV5-6 to TRBJ2-7, with 9 bases that match TRBD2. V lost 4 bases, J lost 0 bases, and 11 bases stayed unmatched. The CDR3 totals 17 residues. The germline CDR1 and CDR2 sequences are SGHDT and YYEEEE. CDR3 sequence: CASSIGMAGGPSYEQYF. In nucleotides, the CDR3 is TGTGCCAGCAGCATTGGGATGGCGGGAGGGCCCTCCTACGAGCAGTACTTC.